The following is a T cell receptor beta chain sequence with its context. This record belongs to a study of response to subunit inactivated influenza vaccine. Each CDR3 protein gets one entry after TCRdb re-called the RT-PCR reads with MiXCR. The sample contains about 540,000 distinct CDR3 sequences, under 30% of which appear only once. The germline V gene encodes CDR1 DFQATT and CDR2 SNEGSKA (reference sequence). Unmatched junction bases numbered 9, after V lost 5 bases and J lost 2 bases. The CDR3 spans 14 residues. This sample also appeared in a second study, on T cells expressing NK-cell markers. That paper notes: Template switching by 5'RACE with UMIs generated the TCR beta cDNA. The study drew TCR beta repertoires from sorted CD3+CD56+NKG2C+, CD3+CD56+NKG2C- and CD3+CD56-NKG2C+ T cells.

The chain combines TRBV20-1 with TRBJ2-7, with 7 bases matching TRBD1. The sample was CD4+ T cells sorted from PBMCs, taken 11 to 12 days after vaccination. This sequence originates from a man aged 50 to 59 who received an inactivated influenza vaccine. CDR3 nucleotides: TGCAGTGCTCCACACCCGACAGGGACCTACGAGCAGTACTTC. Encoded protein: CSAPHPTGTYEQYF.